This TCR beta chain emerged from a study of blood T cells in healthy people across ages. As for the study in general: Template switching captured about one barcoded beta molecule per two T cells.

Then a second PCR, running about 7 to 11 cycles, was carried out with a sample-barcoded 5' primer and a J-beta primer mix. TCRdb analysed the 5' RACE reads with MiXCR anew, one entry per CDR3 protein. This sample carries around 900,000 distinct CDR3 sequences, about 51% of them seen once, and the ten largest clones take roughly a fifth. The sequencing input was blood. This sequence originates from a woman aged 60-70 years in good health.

This CDR3 reads CASSYFSTGENEQYF. DNA of the CDR3: TGTGCCAGCAGTTACTTTTCGACAGGGGAAAACGAGCAGTACTTC. The V and J genes are TRBV6-2 or TRBV6-3 and TRBJ2-7, with TRBD1 identical over 8 bases. The CDR3 has 15 residues. The germline gives CDR1 MNHEY, CDR2 SVGEGT. Unmatched junction bases numbered 7, after V lost 1 base and J lost 5 bases.